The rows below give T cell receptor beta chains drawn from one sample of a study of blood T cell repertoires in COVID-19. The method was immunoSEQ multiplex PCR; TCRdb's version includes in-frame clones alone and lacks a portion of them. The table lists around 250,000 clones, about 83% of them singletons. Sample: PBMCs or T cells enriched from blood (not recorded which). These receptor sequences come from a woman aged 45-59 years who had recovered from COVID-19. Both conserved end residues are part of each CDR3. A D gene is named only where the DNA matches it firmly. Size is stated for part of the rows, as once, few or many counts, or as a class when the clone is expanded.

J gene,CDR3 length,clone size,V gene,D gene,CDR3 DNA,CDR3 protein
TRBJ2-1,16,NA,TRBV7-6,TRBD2,TGTGCCAGCAGCTTAGTCGTAGCGGGGAGCTACAATGAGCAGTTCTTC,CASSLVVAGSYNEQFF
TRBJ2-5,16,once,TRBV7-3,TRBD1,TGTGCCAGCAGCTTATCCGGGACAGGGGTGGGGGAGACCCAGTACTTC,CASSLSGTGVGETQYF
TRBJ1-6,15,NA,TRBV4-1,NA,TGCGCCAGCAGCCAAGGGCTCGGGTACTATTCACCCCTCCACTTT,CASSQGLGYYSPLHF
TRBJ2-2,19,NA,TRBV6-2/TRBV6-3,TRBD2,TGTGCCAGCAGTTTAGATCGGACTAGCGGGAGGGCCTTCACCGGGGAGCTGTTTTTT,CASSLDRTSGRAFTGELFF
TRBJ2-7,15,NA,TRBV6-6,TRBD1,TGTGCCAGCAAAACCATGGACAGGAGTTCCTACGAGCAGTACTTC,CASKTMDRSSYEQYF
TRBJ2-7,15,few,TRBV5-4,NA,TGTGCCAGCAGCTTGGGGGACTCCTATGCCCACGAGCAGTACTTC,CASSLGDSYAHEQYF
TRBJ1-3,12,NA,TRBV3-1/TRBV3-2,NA,TGTGCCAGCAGCCAAGCAGGAAACACCATATATTTT,CASSQAGNTIYF
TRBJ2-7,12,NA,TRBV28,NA,TGTGCCAGCGTTGAACAGCCTGGCGAGCAGTACTTC,CASVEQPGEQYF
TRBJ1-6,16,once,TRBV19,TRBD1,TGTGCCAGTAGTATCGGGACAGACGTCACGGGTTCACCCCTCCACTTT,CASSIGTDVTGSPLHF
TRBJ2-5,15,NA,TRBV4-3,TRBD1,TGCGCCAGCAGCCCCTCCCCGGACAGGGCGGAGACCCAGTACTTC,CASSPSPDRAETQYF
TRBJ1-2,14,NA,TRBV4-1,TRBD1,TGCGCCAGCAGCCAAGGGACAGGGCGCTATGGCTACACCTTC,CASSQGTGRYGYTF
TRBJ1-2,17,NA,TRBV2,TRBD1,TGTGCCAGCAGTGAGGGGACAGGGGAGGTTAGGTACTATGGCTACACCTTC,CASSEGTGEVRYYGYTF
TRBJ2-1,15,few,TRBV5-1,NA,TGCGCCAGCAGCTTGGGTGGGAGCACCTACAATGAGCAGTTCTTC,CASSLGGSTYNEQFF
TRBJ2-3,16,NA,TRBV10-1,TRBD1,TGCGCCAGCAGTGAGCTGAGGACAGGGGCCACAGATACGCAGTATTTT,CASSELRTGATDTQYF
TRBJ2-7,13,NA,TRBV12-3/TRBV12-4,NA,TGTGCCAGCAGGAGGGTGGCGAGTTACGAGCAGTACTTC,CASRRVASYEQYF
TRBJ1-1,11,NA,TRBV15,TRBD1,TGTGCCACCAGCAGAGATCATGACAGGGTCTTT,CATSRDHDRVF
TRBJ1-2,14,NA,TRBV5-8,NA,TGTGCCAGCAGCTTGGGACACTCTAACTATGGCTACACCTTC,CASSLGHSNYGYTF
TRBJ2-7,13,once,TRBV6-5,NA,TGTGCCAGCAGTTCCCCGACAACCTACGAGCAGTACTTC,CASSSPTTYEQYF
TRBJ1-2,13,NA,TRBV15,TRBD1,TGTGCCACCAGCAGGGACAGGGTACGAGGCTACACCTTC,CATSRDRVRGYTF
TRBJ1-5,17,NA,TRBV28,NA,TGTGCCAGCAGTTCGCCGGGAGATCCAGCCTGGGGTCAGCCCCAGCATTTT,CASSSPGDPAWGQPQHF
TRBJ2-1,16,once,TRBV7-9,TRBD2,TGTGCCAGCAGCCCTCAGGTACTAGCGGGAGGCAATGAGCAGTTCTTC,CASSPQVLAGGNEQFF
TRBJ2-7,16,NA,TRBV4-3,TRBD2,TGCGCCAGCAGCCAAGCTGTCGCTAGCGGTGCCTACGAGCAGTACTTC,CASSQAVASGAYEQYF
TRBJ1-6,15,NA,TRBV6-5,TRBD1,TGTGCCAGCAGACCCCTGGACAGGGGGGACTCACCCCTCCACTTT,CASRPLDRGDSPLHF
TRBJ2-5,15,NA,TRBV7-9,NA,TGTGCCAGCAGCCTTGGTGCGGGGTCACAAGAGACCCAGTACTTC,CASSLGAGSQETQYF
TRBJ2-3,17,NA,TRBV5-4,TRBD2,TGTGCCAGCAGCACCGGACTAGCGGGGGGGCCCACAGATACGCAGTATTTT,CASSTGLAGGPTDTQYF
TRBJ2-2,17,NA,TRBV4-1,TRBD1,TGCGCCAGCAGCCCCCGACAGGGCTCCCTGAACACCGGGGAGCTGTTTTTT,CASSPRQGSLNTGELFF
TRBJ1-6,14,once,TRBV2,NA,TGTGCCAGCAGTGATTGGGCGGGTCGGTCACCCCTCCACTTT,CASSDWAGRSPLHF
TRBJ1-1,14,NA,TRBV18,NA,TGTGCCAGCTCACCCGGCTACGGGGGCACTGAAGCTTTCTTT,CASSPGYGGTEAFF
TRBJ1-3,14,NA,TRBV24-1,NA,TGTGCCGCGCCAACAGGGTGCACTGGAAACACCATATATTTT,CAAPTGCTGNTIYF
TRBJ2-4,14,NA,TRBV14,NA,TGTGCCAGCAGCCAAGGCGGGACCTACAAAATTCAGTACTTC,CASSQGGTYKIQYF
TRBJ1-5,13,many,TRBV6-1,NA,TGTGCCAGCAGTGAACAACCGGTAAGACCCCAGCATTTT,CASSEQPVRPQHF
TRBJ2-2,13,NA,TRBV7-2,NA,TGTGCCAGCAGAGGACTGTACACCGGGGAGCTGTTTTTT,CASRGLYTGELFF
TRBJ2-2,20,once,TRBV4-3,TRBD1,TGCGCCAGCAGCCACCCGAGGCCAGGGGGCATTACCCCGAACACCGGGGAGCTGTTTTTT,CASSHPRPGGITPNTGELFF
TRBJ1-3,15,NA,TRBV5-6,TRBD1,TGTGCCAGCAGCTGGGACAGGAGCTCTGGAAACACCATATATTTT,CASSWDRSSGNTIYF
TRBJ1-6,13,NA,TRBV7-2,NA,TGTGCCAGCAGCTTGGGAGCTAATTCACCCCTCCACTTT,CASSLGANSPLHF
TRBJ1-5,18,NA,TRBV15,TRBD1,TGTGCCACCAGCAGAAGCCAACCGGGACAGGGGAAATCGAAGCCCCAGCATTTT,CATSRSQPGQGKSKPQHF
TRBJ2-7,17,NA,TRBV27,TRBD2,TGTGCCAGCAGTTTCCGGACTAGCGGGAGGACCCGGGACGAGCAGTACTTC,CASSFRTSGRTRDEQYF
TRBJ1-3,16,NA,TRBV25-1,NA,TGTGCCAGTCATGACCCCAGGGGCTTGGGCGGAAACACCATATATTTT,CASHDPRGLGGNTIYF
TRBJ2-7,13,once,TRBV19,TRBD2,TGTGCCAGTAGCCGACTAGCGGACTACGAGCAGTACTTC,CASSRLADYEQYF
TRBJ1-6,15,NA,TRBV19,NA,TGTGCCAGTAGTATAGATCTCCAGGGGAATTCACCCCTCCACTTT,CASSIDLQGNSPLHF
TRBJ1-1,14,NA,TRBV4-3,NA,TGCGCCAGCAGCCAAGATCGCCGGGGGGCTGAAGCTTTCTTT,CASSQDRRGAEAFF
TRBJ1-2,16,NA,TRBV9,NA,TGTGCCAGCAGCGCCGGAGGGGGGGCTTCTAACTATGGCTACACCTTC,CASSAGGGASNYGYTF
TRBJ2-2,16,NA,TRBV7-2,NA,TGTGCCAGCAGCTCCATCGGGGCGGGAAGCACCGGGGAGCTGTTTTTT,CASSSIGAGSTGELFF
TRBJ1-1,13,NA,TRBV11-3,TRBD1,TGTGCCAGCAGATCAGGGGGGAACACTGAAGCTTTCTTT,CASRSGGNTEAFF
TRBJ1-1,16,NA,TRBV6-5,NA,TGTGCCAGCAGTTACTCCACGGGACACCGGAACACTGAAGCTTTCTTT,CASSYSTGHRNTEAFF
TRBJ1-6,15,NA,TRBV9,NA,TGTGCCAGCAGCGTATCGTCGGGGAATAATTCACCCCTCCACTTT,CASSVSSGNNSPLHF
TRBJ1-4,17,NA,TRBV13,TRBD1,TGTGCCAGCAGCCCATTCCAGGGGGGACGAACTAATGAAAAACTGTTTTTT,CASSPFQGGRTNEKLFF